One and the same sample provided the 14 T cell receptor beta chains below, sequenced in a study of T-cell reconstitution after alpha-beta-depleted transplantation in children. Unique molecular identifiers featured in how the TCRbeta library was prepared. Via MiXCR, TCRdb re-called the PCR reads, giving one row per CDR3 protein. This table holds 800,000 to 1,000,000 distinct CDR3 sequences, roughly 31% found once. The sample in question was PBMCs, mostly from graft donor cells, obtained 360 days after TCRalphabeta/CD19-depleted stem cell transplant. These receptors came from a boy under three years old who had a stem cell transplant for SCID, so the T cells may come from the graft donor.

Ten or more counts support this clonotype. The chain uses TRBV5-1 and TRBJ2-1; the match to TRBD2 covers 12 bases. CDR1 SGHRS and CDR2 YFSETQ come from the germline V gene. The CDR3 covers 16 residues. With 3 bases clipped from V and 6 bases from J, the junction kept 7 bases outside the gene matches. The CDR3 here is CASSWEGLAGFNEQFF. The DNA of the CDR3 is TGCGCCAGCAGCTGGGAGGGACTAGCGGGTTTCAATGAGCAGTTCTTC.

The chain combines TRBV6-1 with TRBJ2-1, with 8 bases matching TRBD1. Losses at the gene ends were 5 bases for V and 5 bases for J; bases not matched to a gene: 8. This CDR3 contains 15 residues. Germline V gene lookup returns CDR1 MNHNS and CDR2 SASEGT. The CDR3 region is CASSPRDRPHNEQFF. The CDR3 nucleotides are TGTGCCAGCAGTCCCCGGGACAGGCCGCACAATGAGCAGTTCTTC.

This clonotype was seen once. The chain employs TRBV6-5 and TRBJ1-2, with a possible D match to TRBD1 (5 bases). There are 13 residues in the CDR3. Germline V gene data show CDR1 as MNHEY and CDR2 as SVGAGI. V gave up 5 bases and J gave up 8 bases, with 15 bases separating them. The DNA for the CDR3 is TGTGCCAGCAGTGTACTGACAGTCCGCGGCTACACCTTC. Residues: CASSVLTVRGYTF.

This clonotype was seen a few times. The J gene is TRBJ2-5, the V gene TRBV28; TRBD1 matches at 10 bases. The CDR3 is 17 residues long. Germline V gene lookup returns CDR1 MDHEN and CDR2 SYDVKM. V trimming: 2 bases; J trimming: 7 bases; junction bases outside the gene matches: 13. The CDR3, as DNA: TGTGCCAGCAGTTTAATCGGGACAGGGGCCTTCGCAGGGACCCAGTACTTC. Its protein product is CASSLIGTGAFAGTQYF.

This clonotype was counted many times. The genes are TRBV18 and TRBJ2-1; unclear D gene. Trimming left V 2 bases short and J 8 bases short, with 16 bases between. The CDR3 runs to 15 residues. CDR1 KGHSH and CDR2 LQKENI come from the germline V gene. DNA for the CDR3: TGTGCCAGCTCACCATCAGATACGTTAGGGTATGAGCAGTTCTTC. Amino acids: CASSPSDTLGYEQFF.

The count of this clonotype is one. V usage is TRBV5-1 and J usage is TRBJ2-2; D unclear. Trimming removed 1 base from V and 1 base from J, with 8 bases in between. The CDR3 is 15 amino acids. Germline V gene data show CDR1 as SGHRS and CDR2 as YFSETQ. DNA of the CDR3: TGCGCCAGCAGCTTGACCGCAGGGAACACCGGGGAGCTGTTTTTT. Encoded protein: CASSLTAGNTGELFF. Together with reference TRBV5-1 and TRBJ2-2, the CDR3 gives the full variable domain: KAGVTQTPRYLIKTRGQQVTLSCSPISGHRSVSWYQQTPGQGLQFLFEYFSETQRNKGNFPGRFSGRQFSNSRSEMNVSTLELGDSALYLCASSLTAGNTGELFFGEGSRLTVL.

This sequence joins TRBV6-5 and TRBJ2-3; D remains unclear. The CDR3 covers 17 residues. The germline CDR1 and CDR2 sequences are MNHEY and SVGAGI. V lost 0 bases and J 1 base, leaving 14 bases between the germline ends. The CDR3 region is CASSYSTGGSGTDTQYF. In DNA form, the CDR3 reads TGTGCCAGCAGTTACTCGACGGGCGGTTCGGGCACAGATACGCAGTATTTT.

This chain joins TRBV5-5 and TRBJ2-3; no definite D call. Germline lookup yields CDR1 SGHKS and CDR2 YYEKEE (reference sequence). V was trimmed by 2 bases and J by 0 bases, leaving 16 bases between them. This CDR3 comprises 17 residues. The CDR3 is CASSFRFWKTSTDTQYF. CDR3 nucleotides: TGTGCCAGCAGCTTCCGGTTCTGGAAAACTAGCACAGATACGCAGTATTTT.

A few counts support this clonotype. This chain uses TRBV7-6 with TRBJ2-5, with TRBD1 matching 8 bases. Germline V gene lookup returns CDR1 SGHVS and CDR2 FNYEAQ. The CDR3 is made up of 15 amino acids. The V gene end was trimmed by 6 bases and the J gene end by 5 bases; junction bases not matched to a gene: 11. For the CDR3, the DNA is TGTGCCAGCAGTCTTCACAGGGGGTCTCGGGAGACCCAGTACTTC. Translating it yields CASSLHRGSRETQYF. The full variable domain, its missing parts supplied by reference TRBV7-6 and TRBJ2-5, is GAGVSQSPRYKVTKRGQDVALRCDPISGHVSLYWYRQALGQGPEFLTYFNYEAQQDKSGLPNDRFSAERPEGSISTLTIQRTEQRDSAMYRCASSLHRGSRETQYFGPGTRLLVL.

The chain couples TRBV12-3 or TRBV12-4 to TRBJ2-1, with 10 bases identical to TRBD2. The ends lost 11 bases at V and 7 bases at J; junction bases unmatched: 14. This CDR3 spans 15 amino acids. For the CDR3, the DNA is TGTGCCTCCAGGGTCAGCGGGGGGGCGTTAAATGAGCAGTTCTTC. Protein sequence: CASRVSGGALNEQFF.

The V call is TRBV5-1, the J call TRBJ2-1; 10 bases agree with TRBD1. V shed 4 bases and J 7 bases; nucleotides not matched to a gene: 8. Germline loops: CDR1 SGHRS, CDR2 YFSETQ. CDR3 size: 15 residues. The CDR3 bases are TGCGCCAGCAGCCTAGACAGGGGGCTAGGGAATGAGCAGTTCTTC. It specifies CASSLDRGLGNEQFF.

The chain combines TRBV6-5 with TRBJ1-1; D not certain. The germline V gene encodes CDR1 MNHEY and CDR2 SVGAGI. The CDR3 length is 12 residues. Trimming stripped 4 bases from V and 6 bases from J, with 9 bases between. The CDR3 bases are TGTGCCAGCAGTTCCCAAGGCCCTGAAGCTTTCTTT. Protein sequence: CASSSQGPEAFF.

This clonotype turned up a few times. This CDR3 is CSARDYPGTSYEQYF. The CDR3 bases are TGCAGTGCTAGAGATTACCCAGGGACGTCCTACGAGCAGTACTTC. The genes are TRBV20-1 and TRBJ2-7; the D call may be TRBD1 or TRBD2 (5 bases each). With 0 bases removed from V and 1 base from J, the gap between germline ends came to 13 bases. The CDR3 length is 15 residues. Germline V CDR1 and CDR2: DFQATT, SNEGSKA (reference sequence).

The chain uses TRBV12-3 or TRBV12-4 and TRBJ1-2; D is uncertain. The CDR3 loop spans 16 amino acids. V shed 4 bases and J shed 4 bases, with 19 bases lying between them. In DNA form, the CDR3 reads TGTGCCAGCAGTTACCGGGCCCTTAACACCCTCTATGGCTACACCTTC. Its translation is CASSYRALNTLYGYTF.